Listed below are T cell receptor beta chains from one sample, sequenced in a study of vaccination effects on CD4 cells after COVID-19. Here immunoSEQ multiplex PCR was the method, and the copy in TCRdb shows in-frame clones only, minus some. This table holds roughly 48,000 clones, 55% to 75% found once. These receptors' targets are unknown. The sample here was CD4+ T cells from PBMCs cultured without peptide, taken before COVID-19 vaccination. These receptors all come from a human donor who received a COVID-19 vaccine. The CDR3 runs from the conserved cysteine through the conserved F or W. The D gene is left open where the match is weak. The listing skips clone size in some rows; elsewhere it reads once, few, many or a size class.

clone size,D gene,V gene,J gene,CDR3 protein,CDR3 DNA
-,TRBD2,TRBV6-5,TRBJ2-5,CASRPGGGMEETQYF,TGTGCCAGCAGACCTGGGGGGGGAATGGAGGAGACCCAGTACTTC
-,TRBD1,TRBV7-9,TRBJ1-3,CASSAIQGARGNTIYF,TGTGCCAGCAGCGCGATACAGGGGGCGCGTGGAAACACCATATATTTT
once,-,TRBV28,TRBJ1-1,CASKPGQYMNTEAFF,TGTGCCAGCAAGCCCGGACAGTACATGAACACTGAAGCTTTCTTT
-,TRBD1,TRBV19,TRBJ1-1,CASSLRQGQGNTEAFF,TGTGCCAGTAGTCTCCGCCAAGGACAGGGGAACACTGAAGCTTTCTTT
few,-,TRBV6-1,TRBJ2-5,CASSSPGGGQYF,TGTGCCAGCAGTTCCCCCGGGGGAGGCCAGTACTTC
few,-,TRBV6-4,TRBJ2-7,CASSAGPSNYYEQYF,TGTGCCAGCAGTGCGGGACCTTCGAATTACTACGAGCAGTACTTC
-,TRBD2,TRBV6-5,TRBJ2-1,CASTVAGGPYEQFF,TGTGCCAGCACCGTAGCGGGGGGGCCCTATGAGCAGTTCTTC
-,TRBD1,TRBV6-6,TRBJ1-5,CASSTGVNQPQHF,TGTGCCAGCAGTACAGGGGTCAATCAGCCCCAGCATTTT
once,-,TRBV29-1,TRBJ1-1,CSVHLQQDTEAFF,TGCAGCGTTCATCTTCAACAGGACACTGAAGCTTTCTTT
once,-,TRBV6-1,TRBJ1-1,CASSEPRIGAFF,TGTGCCAGCAGTGAACCGCGGATTGGGGCTTTCTTT
-,TRBD2,TRBV4-2,TRBJ2-5,CASSQALGREETQYF,TGTGCCAGCAGCCAAGCCTTGGGGAGGGAAGAGACCCAGTACTTC
-,-,TRBV9,TRBJ2-1,CASSVEGGRAQFF,TGTGCCAGCAGCGTAGAAGGCGGGCGGGCGCAGTTCTTC
-,TRBD2,TRBV11-3,TRBJ2-1,CASSPTSGRSNEQFF,TGTGCCAGCAGCCCCACTAGCGGGAGAAGCAATGAGCAGTTCTTC
few,-,TRBV7-3,TRBJ1-6,CASSSQYNSPLHF,TGTGCCAGCAGCTCTCAATATAATTCACCCCTCCACTTT
-,TRBD1,TRBV10-3,TRBJ1-1,CAISGTGASGAFF,TGTGCCATCAGTGGTACAGGGGCGTCGGGAGCTTTCTTT
-,-,TRBV19,TRBJ1-1,CASSNRQGTEAFF,TGTGCCAGTAGTAACCGGCAGGGGACTGAAGCTTTCTTT
-,-,TRBV7-8,TRBJ1-2,CASSLVENYGYTF,TGTGCCAGCAGCTTAGTGGAGAACTATGGCTACACCTTC
-,TRBD2,TRBV5-1,TRBJ2-2,CASSLTSGSPGELFF,TGCGCCAGCAGCTTAACTAGCGGGAGCCCCGGGGAGCTGTTTTTT
-,-,TRBV5-4,TRBJ2-3,CASSLASVGATDTQYF,TGTGCCAGCAGCTTGGCCTCGGTCGGAGCCACAGATACGCAGTATTTT
-,TRBD1,TRBV19,TRBJ2-5,CASSIDRDRGVQYF,TGTGCCAGTAGTATAGATCGGGACAGGGGCGTCCAGTACTTC
-,-,TRBV28,TRBJ2-7,CASRVGQSYEQYF,TGTGCCAGCAGAGTAGGACAGTCCTACGAGCAGTACTTC
-,-,TRBV15,TRBJ1-1,CATSRDLGNTEAFF,TGTGCCACCAGCAGAGATTTGGGGAACACTGAAGCTTTCTTT
-,-,TRBV9,TRBJ2-7,CASSVGQVGPYEQYF,TGTGCCAGCAGCGTAGGACAGGTGGGACCCTACGAGCAGTACTTC
-,TRBD2,TRBV9,TRBJ2-1,CASSSRTSGAPTEQFF,TGTGCCAGCAGCTCACGGACTAGCGGGGCCCCCACTGAGCAGTTCTTC
-,TRBD2,TRBV19,TRBJ2-5,CASALAGIETQYF,TGTGCCAGTGCACTAGCGGGGATTGAGACCCAGTACTTC
-,-,TRBV5-1,TRBJ1-6,CASSLGQGENSPLHF,TGCGCCAGCAGCTTGGGGCAGGGTGAGAATTCACCCCTCCACTTT
-,-,TRBV5-1,TRBJ2-7,CASSLGTDHIYEQYF,TGCGCCAGCAGCTTGGGTACAGACCATATCTACGAGCAGTACTTC
-,-,TRBV5-1,TRBJ1-3,CASSSEPGLNTIYF,TGCGCCAGCAGCTCGGAGCCGGGACTAAACACCATATATTTT
-,-,TRBV5-1,TRBJ2-1,CASSLAVANNEQFF,TGCGCCAGCAGCTTGGCAGTTGCTAACAATGAGCAGTTCTTC